These 3 T cell receptor beta chains share one sample of origin, sequenced in a study of blood T cell repertoires in COVID-19. Assay: immunoSEQ multiplex PCR; the TCRdb copy retains only in-frame clones and omits some. The repertoire has approximately 120,000 clones, around 80% of them found once; the top ten carry 7% to 9.5%. What was sequenced was peripheral blood. The receptors were sampled from a woman older than 75 with active or convalescent COVID-19.

V usage is TRBV4-1 and J usage is TRBJ2-3; a possible D gene is TRBD1 (5 bases). Germline values: CDR1 MGHRA, CDR2 YSYEKL. V was shortened by 0 bases and J by 1 base, with 8 bases between the two germline ends. This CDR3 region has 15 residues. This CDR3 is CASSQEGVGTDTQYF. CDR3 nucleotide sequence: TGCGCCAGCAGCCAAGAAGGGGTCGGCACAGATACGCAGTATTTT.

This clone was seen just once. V is TRBV4-2 and J is TRBJ2-3; 8 nucleotides match TRBD2. This CDR3 is 17 amino acids long. Germline V CDR1 and CDR2: LGHNA, YNFKEQ. V lost 0 bases, J lost 0 bases, and 5 bases stayed unmatched. The CDR3 nucleotides are TGTGCCAGCAGCCAAGATTCCGGGGGGGCTAGCACAGATACGCAGTATTTT. It yields the protein CASSQDSGGASTDTQYF.

The chain couples TRBV7-9 to TRBJ1-3; maybe TRBD1 (6 bases). This CDR3 comprises 15 residues. V lost 5 bases and J 0 bases, leaving 11 bases between the germline ends. In germline, CDR1 is SEHNR, CDR2 FQNEAQ (reference sequence). The CDR3, as DNA: TGTGCCAGCAGCGACCCACAGGGCTCTGGAAACACCATATATTTT. Protein: CASSDPQGSGNTIYF.